Shown below are 9 T cell receptor beta chains from a single sample sequenced in a study of T cells in Graves' hyperthyroidism and ophthalmopathy (dated by TCRdb to about 2019). Library creation used multiplex PCR. Sequencing took place on an Illumina HiSeq 2000. Amplification of TCR beta CDR3 regions was carried out from RNA transcripts. The TCR CDR3 was subjected to a first round of RT-PCR using the HTBI primer set and the Qiagen OneStep RT-PCR kit. The public sequencing data were trimmed at Q25 with fastp and processed into clonotypes with MiXCR by TCRdb, which kept only in-frame beta chains. Rows matching on CDR3 protein sequence are summarized as one entry with the most common DNA and genes. The sample has more than 550,000 distinct CDR3 sequences on record, 45% of them singletons. The ten top clones hold less than 9% of the sample. Sequences were obtained from peripheral blood or thyroid tissue (not recorded which). These receptors came from an adult man with Graves' disease, either hyperthyroidism or ophthalmopathy (not recorded which).

The chain uses TRBV24-1 and TRBJ1-2, with D tentatively TRBD1 (6 bases). CDR1 is KGHDR and CDR2 is SFDVKD in the germline V gene. The CDR3 covers 14 residues. V lost 3 bases to trimming and J lost 6 bases, with 13 bases between them. DNA for the CDR3: TGTGCCACCAGTGATCCGGACAGACGCAATGGCTACACCTTC. It is translated as CATSDPDRRNGYTF.

The chain carries TRBV5-6 and TRBJ1-5; the D is unclear. The length of the CDR3 is 15 residues. Germline-derived CDR1 and CDR2 are SGHDT and YYEEEE. V dropped 0 bases and J dropped 3 bases, with 10 bases sitting between them. This chain's CDR3 is CASSLGPLSNQPQHF. The CDR3 coding sequence is TGTGCCAGCAGCTTGGGTCCCCTCTCCAATCAGCCCCAGCATTTT.

Turning to this clonotype: This may be a read error, as it is one base from a much larger clone. The J gene is TRBJ1-6, the V gene TRBV10-3, with 7 bases lining up with TRBD1. V dropped 5 bases and J dropped 10; count of bases not matched to a gene: 8. Germline CDR1 is ENHRY and CDR2 is SYGVKD. The CDR3 is made up of 14 amino acids. The CDR3 DNA is TGTGCCATCAGTCTAGACAGGGTTGGGTCACCCCTCCACTTT. It codes for CAISLDRVGSPLHF.

This chain uses TRBV19 with TRBJ1-2, with D possibly TRBD1 on 5 matching bases. This CDR3 contains 11 residues. The germline V and J ends were trimmed by 9 bases and 8 bases, with 13 bases remaining between them. Germline lookup yields CDR1 LNHDA and CDR2 SQIVND (reference sequence). The CDR3 DNA follows: TGTGCCAGCACCAGGGAAGGGGGCTACACCTTC. Its translation is CASTREGGYTF.

To note about this clonotype: A read error may produce the germline difference seen at one junction end. This chain links TRBV6-5 with TRBJ2-5; D possibly corresponds to TRBD2 (5 bases). CDR1 and CDR2 from the germline V gene are MNHEY and SVGAGI. This CDR3 contains 13 residues. The CDR3 nucleotides are TGTGCCATCAGTTACGGGGAACGAGAGACCCAGTACTTC. Protein sequence: CAISYGERETQYF.

This clonotype was found many times. Here the CDR3 DNA reads TGTGCCATCAGCTATACTAGCGGGAGCTACGAGCAGTACTTC. This gives the protein CAISYTSGSYEQYF. The chain couples TRBV10-3 to TRBJ2-7, with 11 bases lining up with TRBD2. Germline V gives CDR1 ENHRY, CDR2 SYGVKD. CDR3 length equals 14 residues. V shed 6 bases, J shed 3 bases, and the junction held 4 bases outside the gene matches.

The chain recombines TRBV7-9 with TRBJ2-7; a weak D match, TRBD2 (5 bases). Deletions cut 3 bases from V and 0 bases from J, with 18 bases between. In germline, CDR1 is SEHNR, CDR2 FQNEAQ (reference sequence). This CDR3 region has 17 residues. CDR3 in amino acids: CASSFSGTAVSSYEQYF. DNA of the CDR3: TGTGCCAGCAGCTTCTCCGGTACAGCGGTTAGCTCCTACGAGCAGTACTTC.

The V gene is TRBV5-1, the J gene TRBJ1-1; TRBD1 matches 8 bases. Germline V lookup: CDR1 SGHRS, CDR2 YFSETQ. The CDR3 is made up of 16 amino acids. The junction had 9 bases not matched to a gene; V was cut back by 0 bases and J by 5 bases. The CDR3 protein is CASSLVAGQGRTEAFF. CDR3 bases: TGCGCCAGCAGCTTGGTCGCCGGACAGGGAAGAACTGAAGCTTTCTTT. The full variable domain, its missing parts supplied by reference TRBV5-1 and TRBJ1-1, is KAGVTQTPRYLIKTRGQQVTLSCSPISGHRSVSWYQQTPGQGLQFLFEYFSETQRNKGNFPGRFSGRQFSNSRSEMNVSTLELGDSALYLCASSLVAGQGRTEAFFGQGTRLTVV.

This chain connects TRBV29-1 to TRBJ2-5; D may be TRBD2 (5 bases). Per germline, CDR1 SQVTM and CDR2 ANQGSEA. Trimming shortened V by 4 bases and J by 2 bases, and 11 bases separated the two germline ends. This CDR3 has 13 amino acids. DNA for the CDR3: TGCAGCGTTGCGAGGGAGAAGCAAGAGACCCAGTACTTC. Translated, it gives CSVAREKQETQYF. The whole variable domain, filled in from reference TRBV29-1 and TRBJ2-5, reads SAVISQKPSRDICQRGTSLTIQCQVDSQVTMMFWYRQQPGQSLTLIATANQGSEATYESGFVIDKFPISRPNLTFSTLTVSNMSPEDSSIYLCSVAREKQETQYFGPGTRLLVL.